The 20 T cell receptor beta chains below all came from one sample that was sequenced in a study of beta chain features in type 1 diabetes. Since all of the isolated RNA was reverse transcribed, expressed TCRB transcripts were what got sequenced. Generated by immunoSEQ multiplex PCR, the TCRdb table keeps only in-frame clones and is missing some. The sample includes about 160,000 clones, just over 8% of them seen just once. General observations from the study: People with Type 1 diabetes carried modestly yet significantly shorter TCRB CDR3s in all four CD4+ subsets.

These receptors have no known antigen. What was sequenced was central memory CD4+ T cells from blood. The receptors here all came from a woman between 18 and 30 years old with type 1 diabetes.

The rearrangement links TRBV19 to TRBJ2-2; D remains unclear. The CDR3 length is 13 residues. From germline, CDR1 is LNHDA and CDR2 SQIVND (reference sequence). Trimming removed 5 bases at V and 4 bases at J, with 8 bases between. The CDR3 sequence: CASSPRPTGELFF. For the CDR3, the DNA is TGTGCCAGTAGTCCCAGGCCCACCGGGGAGCTGTTTTTT.

The chain employs TRBV5-1 and TRBJ2-2, with D perhaps matching TRBD2 (6 bases). This CDR3 region has 16 residues. Looked up from germline, CDR1 is SGHRS and CDR2 is YFSETQ. Trimming removed 4 bases at V and 4 bases at J, with 17 bases between. As DNA, the CDR3 is TGCGCCAGCAGCCCGCAAGGGAGGAGGAGCACCGGGGAGCTGTTTTTT. This codes for CASSPQGRRSTGELFF.

Only a few counts were recorded for this clone. The chain couples TRBV21-1 to TRBJ2-7; TRBD2 reflects the table's D call only, with no check against the DNA. TRBV21-1 is shown as a pseudogene. CDR3 length: 15 residues. CDR3 loop: CASSKPPGETYEQYF. The CDR3 DNA reads as TGTGCCAGCAGCAAACCGCCCGGGGAAACCTACGAGCAGTACTTC.

V and J are TRBV7-9 and TRBJ2-3; D gene unclear. Germline values: CDR1 SEHNR, CDR2 FQNEAQ (reference sequence). The CDR3 loop spans 13 amino acids. V shed 5 bases and J shed 1 base, with 7 bases lying between them. CDR3 protein: CASSSLGTDTQYF. The DNA for the CDR3 is TGTGCCAGCAGCAGCCTTGGCACAGATACGCAGTATTTT. The variable domain in full, completed from reference TRBV7-9 and TRBJ2-3, reads DTGVSQNPRHKITKRGQNVTFRCDPISEHNRLYWYRQTLGQGPEFLTYFQNEAQLEKSRLLSDRFSAERPKGSFSTLEIQRTEQGDSAMYLCASSSLGTDTQYFGPGTRLTVL.

There are a few counts of this clone. The genes are TRBV15 and TRBJ1-3; D might be TRBD1 (6 bases). The CDR3 totals 16 residues. Germline CDR1 reads LNHNV; CDR2 reads YYDKDF (reference sequence). Deletions cut 4 bases from V and 0 bases from J, with 13 bases between. The CDR3 loop is CATSIADSSSGNTIYF. CDR3 nucleotide sequence: TGTGCCACCAGCATCGCGGACAGCAGCTCTGGAAACACCATATATTTT.

The CDR3 loop reads CASSLGMLAGIYNEQFF. The CDR3 DNA reads TGTGCCAGCAGCTTAGGAATGCTAGCGGGCATCTACAATGAGCAGTTCTTC. This sequence joins TRBV7-9 and TRBJ2-1; 8 nucleotides line up with TRBD2. The CDR3 runs to 17 residues. Per germline, CDR1 SEHNR and CDR2 FQNEAQ (reference sequence). The V gene end was trimmed by 1 base and the J gene end by 3 bases; junction bases not matched to a gene: 8. The full variable domain, with the rest looked up from reference TRBV7-9 and TRBJ2-1, is DTGVSQNPRHKITKRGQNVTFRCDPISEHNRLYWYRQTLGQGPEFLTYFQNEAQLEKSRLLSDRFSAERPKGSFSTLEIQRTEQGDSAMYLCASSLGMLAGIYNEQFFGPGTRLTVL.

The J gene is TRBJ2-1, the V gene TRBV4-2; 10 positions agree with TRBD2. This CDR3 has 17 amino acids. V lost 1 base, J lost 5 bases, and 8 bases stayed unmatched. Germline V gene data show CDR1 as LGHNA and CDR2 as YNFKEQ. The DNA for the CDR3 is TGTGCCAGCAGCCAAGCCTCGTCAGCGGGAGGGAACAATGAGCAGTTCTTC. Its protein product is CASSQASSAGGNNEQFF.

The genes are TRBV30 and TRBJ2-5; a weak D match, TRBD1 (5 bases). Per germline, CDR1 GTSNPN and CDR2 SVGIG (reference sequence). Trimming removed 0 bases from V and 5 bases from J, with 10 bases in between. The CDR3 spans 13 residues. The CDR3 protein is CAWSVKGRETQYF. In nucleotides, the CDR3 is TGTGCCTGGAGTGTAAAGGGGCGTGAGACCCAGTACTTC.

The rearrangement uses TRBV6-5 and TRBJ1-2; TRBD1 is a possible D gene (6 bases). The CDR3 length is 12 residues. V gave up 6 bases and J gave up 8 bases, with 13 bases separating them. CDR1 is MNHEY, CDR2 SVGAGI, per germline. The CDR3 reads CASSENRDGYTF. CDR3 nucleotide sequence: TGTGCCAGCAGCGAAAACAGGGACGGCTACACCTTC.

This clone has a count of ten or more. The chain carries TRBV5-1 and TRBJ2-3, with D perhaps TRBD2 (6 bases). Germline assignment: CDR1 SGHRS and CDR2 YFSETQ. CDR3 length: 14 residues. The V and J ends lost 5 bases and 0 bases respectively, with 10 bases between them. The CDR3 protein is CASSPGLSTDTQYF. The DNA for the CDR3 is TGCGCCAGCAGTCCGGGACTCAGCACAGATACGCAGTATTTT.

J is TRBJ1-1 and V is TRBV7-2; D gene ambiguous. Germline loops: CDR1 SGHTA, CDR2 FQGNSA. V was trimmed by 5 bases and J by 1 base, leaving 14 bases between them. The CDR3 consists of 15 residues. CDR3 in amino acids: CASSLDVGRNTEAFF. The CDR3 DNA follows: TGTGCCAGCAGCCTAGACGTGGGCCGGAACACTGAAGCTTTCTTT.

The chain employs TRBV5-1 and TRBJ1-2; D is possibly TRBD1 (6 bases). V was cut by 6 bases and J by 4 bases, with 13 bases left in between. Germline CDR1 and CDR2: SGHRS and YFSETQ. The CDR3 length is 13 residues. The CDR3 DNA sequence: TGCGCCAGCACCAGGGGCGCCGGCTATGGCTACACCTTC. Its protein is CASTRGAGYGYTF.

A few counts support this clone. The V call is TRBV29-1, the J call TRBJ1-1; maybe TRBD1 (5 bases). The CDR3 length is 14 residues. V lost 2 bases and J lost 4, with 14 bases in between. Germline values: CDR1 SQVTM, CDR2 ANQGSEA. Here the CDR3 reads CSVEPGRASTEAFF. The CDR3 DNA follows: TGCAGCGTTGAACCCGGCAGGGCAAGCACTGAAGCTTTCTTT.

This clone has just a few counts. This rearrangement joins TRBV5-6 to TRBJ2-3; D is uncertain. V was clipped by 2 bases and J by 6 bases, with 4 bases between them. In germline, CDR1 is SGHDT, CDR2 YYEEEE. The CDR3 contains 11 residues. Here the CDR3 reads CASSLYDTQYF. The CDR3 region has the DNA TGTGCCAGCAGCTTATATGATACGCAGTATTTT.

This clone occurred a few times. This same CDR3 is encoded by further DNA sequences in the sample. The DNA for the CDR3 is TGCGCCAGCAGCCCAGGGGGCTCCTACGAGCAGTACTTC. It encodes CASSPGGSYEQYF. This rearrangement joins TRBV5-1 to TRBJ2-7, with TRBD1 matching 7 bases. V gave up 4 bases and J gave up 0 bases; unmatched junction bases: 1. The CDR3 runs 13 residues. Germline CDR1 SGHRS, CDR2 YFSETQ.

This clone was counted only a few times. V usage is TRBV29-1 and J usage is TRBJ1-1, with 10 bases identical to TRBD1. V was clipped by 6 bases and J by 3 bases; unmatched bases: 7. The CDR3 sequence is 14 residues long. Per the germline V gene, CDR1 is SQVTM and CDR2 is ANQGSEA. The DNA of the CDR3 is TGCAGCGTACACCGCGGACAGGGGGACACTGAAGCTTTCTTT. Its translation is CSVHRGQGDTEAFF.

This clone was recorded many times. This chain connects TRBV18 to TRBJ2-2; 11 bases are shared with TRBD1. The V gene end was trimmed by 3 bases and the J gene end by 7 bases; junction bases not matched to a gene: 7. Per the germline V gene, CDR1 is KGHSH and CDR2 is LQKENI. This CDR3 contains 16 residues. CDR3 bases: TGTGCCAGCTCACCGAACGGACAGGGGGCTGGCGGGGAGCTGTTTTTT. Its protein is CASSPNGQGAGGELFF.

V and J are TRBV7-2 and TRBJ2-7, with 13 bases matching TRBD2. Germline V gene data show CDR1 as SGHTA and CDR2 as FQGNSA. Trimming removed 5 bases from V and 5 bases from J; junction bases left unmatched: 6. The CDR3 is 15 residues long. The CDR3 DNA sequence: TGTGCCAGCAGCCTTTGGACTAGCGGGAGCCACGAGCAGTACTTC. Its translation is CASSLWTSGSHEQYF.

The chain couples TRBV5-1 to TRBJ2-7; D is ambiguous. This CDR3 contains 11 residues. V dropped 4 bases and J dropped 1 base, with 3 bases sitting between them. Germline CDR1 and CDR2: SGHRS and YFSETQ. The CDR3, as DNA: TGCGCCAGCAGCACATCCTACGAGCAGTACTTC. Protein product: CASSTSYEQYF.

This clone came up a few times. The V and J genes are TRBV29-1 and TRBJ1-1; maybe TRBD1 (5 bases). CDR1 is SQVTM, CDR2 ANQGSEA, per germline. The CDR3 totals 10 residues. Trimming left V 7 bases short and J 3 bases short, with 6 bases between. The chain's CDR3 is CSAGDTEAFF. Written as DNA, the CDR3 is TGCAGCGCGGGGGACACTGAAGCTTTCTTT.